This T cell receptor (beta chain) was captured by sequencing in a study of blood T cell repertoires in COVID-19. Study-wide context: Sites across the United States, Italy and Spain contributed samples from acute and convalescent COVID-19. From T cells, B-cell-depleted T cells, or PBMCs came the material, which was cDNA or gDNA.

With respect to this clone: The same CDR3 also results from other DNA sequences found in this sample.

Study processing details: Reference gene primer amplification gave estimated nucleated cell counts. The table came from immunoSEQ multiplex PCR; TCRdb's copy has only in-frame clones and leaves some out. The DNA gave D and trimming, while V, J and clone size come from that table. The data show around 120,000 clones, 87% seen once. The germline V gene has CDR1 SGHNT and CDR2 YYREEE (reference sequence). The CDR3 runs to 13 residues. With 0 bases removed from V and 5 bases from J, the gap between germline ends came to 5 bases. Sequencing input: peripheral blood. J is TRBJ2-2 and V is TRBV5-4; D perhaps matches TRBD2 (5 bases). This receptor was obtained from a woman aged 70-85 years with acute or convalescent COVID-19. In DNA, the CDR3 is TGTGCCAGCAGCTTGGGAGGGACCGGGGAGCTGTTTTTT. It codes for CASSLGGTGELFF.